This is a list of T cell receptor beta chains from one sample in a study of shared clonotypes between healthy human individuals. Sequenced by immunoSEQ multiplex PCR; TCRdb stores in-frame clones only, minus some. Counted here are over 2 million clones, about nine tenths occurring once; the ten biggest clones make up 0.37%. Sequenced sample: naive CD4+ T cells from PBMCs. These receptors all come from a man aged 18 to 35 in good health. Some clones in this sample may be carry-over from other donors' samples. Both conserved end residues are part of each CDR3. A D gene is named only where the DNA matches it firmly. Only part of the rows carry a size: once, few, many, or a class if the clone is expanded.

CDR3 protein,CDR3 DNA,clone size,J gene,V gene,D gene,CDR3 length
CASSLPGNTIYF,TGTGCCAGCAGCCTTCCGGGAAACACCATATATTTT,once,TRBJ1-3,TRBV9,-,12
CASCTGNNEKLFF,TGTGCCAGCTGCACAGGGAATAATGAAAAACTGTTTTTT,-,TRBJ1-4,TRBV28,-,13
CASSSRTNTGELFF,TGTGCCAGCAGTAGCCGGACCAACACCGGGGAGCTGTTTTTT,-,TRBJ2-2,TRBV28,-,14
CASSGSGGGNTEAFF,TGTGCCAGCAGTGGATCAGGGGGCGGGAACACTGAAGCTTTCTTT,-,TRBJ1-1,TRBV25-1,TRBD1,15
CASSLPGAGNSPLHF,TGTGCCAGCAGCTTACCCGGAGCGGGTAATTCACCCCTCCACTTT,-,TRBJ1-6,TRBV5-6,-,15
CASSLRKGFGEQFF,TGTGCCAGCAGTTTGCGAAAGGGGTTCGGAGAGCAGTTCTTC,-,TRBJ2-1,TRBV28,-,14
CAWSDTGATNEKLFF,TGTGCCTGGAGTGACACAGGGGCAACTAATGAAAAACTGTTTTTT,-,TRBJ1-4,TRBV30,TRBD1,15
CSVETRLLETQYF,TGCAGCGTTGAAACTCGGCTGCTTGAGACCCAGTACTTC,once,TRBJ2-5,TRBV29-1,-,13
CASSSTGGGQPQHF,TGTGCCAGCAGCTCTACAGGGGGCGGACAGCCCCAGCATTTT,-,TRBJ1-5,TRBV7-2,TRBD1,14
CAWSRQVWEEQYF,TGTGCCTGGAGCCGACAGGTTTGGGAAGAGCAGTACTTC,-,TRBJ2-7,TRBV30,-,13
CASDRPGRGETQYF,TGTGCCAGCGACCGTCCAGGGAGGGGAGAGACCCAGTACTTC,once,TRBJ2-5,TRBV28,TRBD2,14
CAWSGFSETLMNTEAFF,TGTGCCTGGAGTGGCTTTTCCGAGACCCTGATGAACACTGAAGCTTTCTTT,-,TRBJ1-1,TRBV30,-,17
CASSLIGGGAGKDNEQFF,TGTGCCAGCAGCTTAATCGGGGGAGGAGCGGGAAAGGACAATGAGCAGTTCTTC,-,TRBJ2-1,TRBV7-3,TRBD2,18
CASSLEAGSEQFF,TGTGCCAGCAGCTTAGAGGCGGGGTCCGAGCAGTTCTTC,-,TRBJ2-1,TRBV7-2,-,13
CASNSGQGFTEAFF,TGTGCCAGCAATTCCGGACAGGGGTTCACTGAAGCTTTCTTT,once,TRBJ1-1,TRBV28,TRBD1,14
CASSQWTSGTVREQFF,TGTGCCAGCAGCCAGTGGACTAGCGGGACGGTCCGTGAGCAGTTCTTC,-,TRBJ2-1,TRBV7-2,TRBD2,16
CASGPTSPGRANGYTF,TGTGCTAGTGGACCTACTAGTCCCGGGCGAGCCAATGGCTACACCTTC,-,TRBJ1-2,TRBV12-5,-,16
CASRKGTTTNYGYTF,TGTGCCAGCAGAAAGGGGACAACAACTAACTATGGCTACACCTTC,-,TRBJ1-2,TRBV6-5,-,15
CASSFGRANIQYF,TGTGCCAGCAGTTTTGGCAGGGCTAACATTCAGTACTTC,-,TRBJ2-4,TRBV28,-,13
CASTRTTYEQYF,TGTGCCAGCACAAGGACTACCTACGAGCAGTACTTC,-,TRBJ2-7,TRBV2,-,12
CASSLARLNIQYF,TGTGCCAGCAGCTTAGCCAGATTGAACATTCAGTACTTC,once,TRBJ2-4,TRBV7-2,-,13
CASSLGEGVQPQHF,TGTGCCAGCAGCTTGGGAGAAGGGGTCCAGCCCCAGCATTTT,-,TRBJ1-5,TRBV5-6,-,14
CASSPRRSGNTIYF,TGTGCCAGCAGCCCCAGACGGTCTGGAAACACCATATATTTT,-,TRBJ1-3,TRBV7-3,-,14
CASGPGQGYEQYF,TGCGCCAGCGGACCGGGACAGGGCTACGAGCAGTACTTC,-,TRBJ2-7,TRBV5-1,TRBD1,13
CASSPRGTSARLSTDTQYF,TGTGCCAGCAGCCCACGGGGGACTAGCGCGAGATTGAGCACAGATACGCAGTATTTT,-,TRBJ2-3,TRBV7-9,TRBD2,19
CASSPGLTSSYEQYF,TGTGCCAGCAGCCCCGGGTTAACGAGCTCCTACGAGCAGTACTTC,-,TRBJ2-7,TRBV5-6,-,15
CASSSLNGGGNTIYF,TGTGCCAGCAGTTCGCTGAATGGCGGTGGAAACACCATATATTTT,-,TRBJ1-3,TRBV27,-,15
CAISESIRGDTIYF,TGTGCCATCAGTGAGTCGATACGGGGAGACACCATATATTTT,-,TRBJ1-3,TRBV10-3,-,14
CASSPGGMGEKLFF,TGTGCCAGCTCACCGGGCGGAATGGGGGAAAAACTGTTTTTT,-,TRBJ1-4,TRBV18,-,14
CASSLIAGADTQYF,TGTGCCAGCAGTTTGATAGCGGGGGCAGATACGCAGTATTTT,-,TRBJ2-3,TRBV28,TRBD2,14
CASSPLHHQPQHF,TGTGCCAGCAGTCCTCTCCATCATCAGCCCCAGCATTTT,-,TRBJ1-5,TRBV28,-,13
CASSIRMNTEAFF,TGTGCCAGCAGTATCCGGATGAACACTGAAGCTTTCTTT,-,TRBJ1-1,TRBV27,-,13
CASSHPSLFGVDYNEQFF,TGCGCCAGCAGCCATCCCAGCTTGTTCGGAGTGGACTACAATGAGCAGTTCTTC,-,TRBJ2-1,TRBV4-1,-,18
CASRESGNYEQYF,TGTGCCAGCAGAGAGAGCGGAAACTACGAGCAGTACTTC,-,TRBJ2-7,TRBV5-6,-,13
CSVEASGSTDTQYF,TGCAGCGTTGAGGCTAGCGGAAGCACAGATACGCAGTATTTT,-,TRBJ2-3,TRBV29-1,TRBD2,14
CASSYKANTEAFF,TGTGCCAGCAGTTACAAGGCGAACACTGAAGCTTTCTTT,-,TRBJ1-1,TRBV6-5,-,13
CASSSARFTPRNEQFF,TGCGCCAGCAGCTCGGCGCGGTTTACCCCTAGGAATGAGCAGTTCTTC,-,TRBJ2-1,TRBV5-1,-,16
CASRRISSSSYNEQFF,TGTGCCAGTCGCCGCATAAGCTCTAGCTCCTACAATGAGCAGTTCTTC,-,TRBJ2-1,TRBV19,-,16
CASKGGNYGYTF,TGTGCCAGCAAAGGGGGCAACTATGGCTACACCTTC,-,TRBJ1-2,TRBV2,TRBD1,12
CAWTPFSAYGYTF,TGTGCCTGGACCCCGTTCTCCGCATATGGCTACACCTTC,few,TRBJ1-2,TRBV30,-,13